The 20 T cell receptor beta chains below all came from one sample that was sequenced in a study of identical twins. Each CDR3 protein gets one entry after TCRdb re-called the 5' RACE reads with MiXCR. The profile shows 1.5 million or so distinct CDR3 sequences, 25% to 35% of them singletons. What was sequenced was cord blood. These receptors all stem from a newborn girl in good health.

The V gene is TRBV4-1, the J gene TRBJ2-1; D remains unclear. V was shortened by 1 base and J by 5 bases, with 9 bases between the two germline ends. The CDR3 runs 14 residues. Per germline, CDR1 MGHRA and CDR2 YSYEKL. The CDR3: CASSQVVIDNEQFF. CDR3 DNA: TGCGCCAGCAGCCAAGTCGTAATCGACAATGAGCAGTTCTTC.

This sequence joins TRBV12-3 or TRBV12-4 and TRBJ1-1; 7 positions agree with TRBD1. Unmatched junction bases numbered 4, after V lost 5 bases and J lost 1 base. The CDR3 consists of 14 residues. Here the CDR3 reads CASSDRAGNTEAFF. Written as DNA, the CDR3 is TGTGCCAGCAGTGACAGGGCCGGGAACACTGAAGCTTTCTTT.

The chain recombines TRBV4-1 with TRBJ2-1; 8 nucleotides match TRBD2. The CDR3 consists of 14 residues. CDR1 and CDR2 (germline): MGHRA, YSYEKL. V was pared by 8 bases and J by 5 bases, with 8 bases of the junction left unmatched. The CDR3 loop reads CASGGGSNHNEQFF. The CDR3 DNA reads TGCGCCAGCGGCGGGGGGTCTAATCACAATGAGCAGTTCTTC.

This clonotype was found once. At one end the junction does not follow the germline gene, possibly because of a read error. The chain recombines TRBV5-4 with TRBJ1-4; D not certain. The CDR3 contains 14 residues. Germline CDR1 SGHNT, CDR2 YYREEE (reference sequence). The CDR3 DNA sequence: TGTGCCAGCAGCCCCGGGCCCACTAATGAAGAACTGTTTTTT. Its translation: CASSPGPTNEELFF.

The chain carries TRBV14 and TRBJ1-1, with a possible D match to TRBD1 (5 bases). The CDR3 runs 17 residues. Germline CDR1 is SGHDN and CDR2 is FVKESK. V shed 0 bases and J shed 0 bases, with 14 bases lying between them. The DNA of the CDR3 is TGTGCCAGCAGCCAAGATGGGGCTCGGGGTTTGAACACTGAAGCTTTCTTT. It translates to CASSQDGARGLNTEAFF.

This chain connects TRBV12-3 or TRBV12-4 to TRBJ1-1; no reliable D call. CDR3 length equals 13 residues. V lost 6 bases and J lost 2, with 10 bases in between. The CDR3: CASSAPDNTEAFF. CDR3 bases: TGTGCCAGCAGCGCTCCAGATAACACTGAAGCTTTCTTT.

The chain joins TRBV29-1 to TRBJ1-2; TRBD1 might be the D (5 bases). The germline V gene has CDR1 SQVTM and CDR2 ANQGSEA. The CDR3 spans 10 residues. V dropped 5 bases and J dropped 7 bases, with 8 bases sitting between them. For the CDR3, the DNA is TGCAGCGTTCAAGGGGTTGGCTACACCTTC. Its translation: CSVQGVGYTF.

The rearrangement uses TRBV7-9 and TRBJ2-7; 11 nucleotides agree with TRBD2. Germline values: CDR1 SEHNR, CDR2 FQNEAQ (reference sequence). The CDR3 length is 16 residues. The V gene end was trimmed by 5 bases and the J gene end by 5 bases; junction bases not matched to a gene: 11. As DNA, the CDR3 is TGTGCCAGCAGCCCCGGACTAGCGGGCCCCTTGGACGAGCAGTACTTC. Translation gives CASSPGLAGPLDEQYF.

V is TRBV9 and J is TRBJ2-4, with D tentatively TRBD2 (5 bases). The V gene lost 0 bases and the J gene lost 10 bases, with 11 bases spanning the gap. This CDR3 is 13 amino acids long. Germline V gives CDR1 SGDLS, CDR2 YYNGEE. CDR3 coding DNA: TGTGCCAGCAGCGTAGAATTCACGGGGATTCAGTACTTC. Protein sequence: CASSVEFTGIQYF.

About this clonotype itself: Germline and junction disagree at one end, which may indicate a read error. The V call is TRBV4-2, the J call TRBJ2-7; 10 nucleotides agree with TRBD1. This CDR3 is built from 14 residues. The germline V gene encodes CDR1 LGHNA and CDR2 YNFKEQ. The CDR3 reads CTSSPGTGEYEQYF. CDR3 sequence (DNA): TGTACCAGCAGCCCGGGGACAGGGGAATACGAGCAGTACTTC.

This clonotype occurred once. The J gene is TRBJ1-3, the V gene TRBV2; perhaps TRBD1 as D (5 bases). Trimming stripped 5 bases from V and 2 bases from J, with 13 bases between. The CDR3 spans 15 residues. The germline V gene has CDR1 SNHLY and CDR2 FYNNEI. CDR3 DNA sequence: TGTGCCAGCAGTCGTTTACAGGTAGCTGGAAACACCATATATTTT. It translates to CASSRLQVAGNTIYF.

This clonotype appeared a few times. The J gene is TRBJ2-7, the V gene TRBV12-3 or TRBV12-4, with D possibly called TRBD1 or TRBD2 (5 bases each). The CDR3 has 15 residues. V lost 5 bases and J 0 bases, leaving 14 bases between the germline ends. CDR3 loop: CASSAPGRLSYEQYF. The CDR3 nucleotides read TGTGCCAGCAGTGCCCCGGGGCGCCTCTCCTACGAGCAGTACTTC.

This clonotype occurred a few times. The chain links TRBV9 to TRBJ2-1, with 13 nucleotides matching TRBD2. Trimming cost V 3 bases and J 3 bases; bases outside gene matches: 3. There are 16 residues in the CDR3. Germline V CDR1 and CDR2: SGDLS, YYNGEE. CDR3 in DNA: TGTGCCAGCAGCGGGGGACTAGCGGGGTTCTACAATGAGCAGTTCTTC. Translated: CASSGGLAGFYNEQFF.

This clonotype has a handful of counts. V gene TRBV6-6 combines with J gene TRBJ2-5; TRBD2 aligns across 9 bases. Germline V gives CDR1 MNHNY, CDR2 SVGAGI (reference sequence). The CDR3 loop spans 13 amino acids. The trim removed 7 bases at V and 2 bases at J, leaving 2 bases unmatched. CDR3 sequence reads: CASTLAGQETQYF. The CDR3 DNA is TGTGCCAGCACCCTAGCGGGGCAAGAGACCCAGTACTTC.

CDR3 region: CASRSTGTGFQPQHF. Written as DNA, the CDR3 is TGTGCCAGTAGATCTACCGGGACAGGGTTTCAGCCCCAGCATTTT. The genes are TRBV19 and TRBJ1-5; 9 positions agree with TRBD1. There are 15 residues in the CDR3. Per the germline V gene, CDR1 is LNHDA and CDR2 is SQIVND (reference sequence). After removal of 6 bases from V and 6 bases from J, the junction contained 9 bases not matched to a gene.

There are a few counts of this clonotype. This chain links TRBV2 with TRBJ1-1; TRBD1 matches at 8 bases. Trimming at V came to 0 bases and at J to 6 bases, leaving 6 bases not matched to a gene. Germline V gene data show CDR1 as SNHLY and CDR2 as FYNNEI. The CDR3 covers 15 residues. The CDR3 DNA follows: TGTGCCAGCAGTGAAGCGGGGACAGGCTTCCCTGAAGCTTTCTTT. Its protein product is CASSEAGTGFPEAFF.

This clonotype was seen more than once but under ten times. The chain employs TRBV20-1 and TRBJ1-2; possibly TRBD1 for D (6 bases). Trimming removed 5 bases at V and 4 bases at J, with 14 bases between. The germline CDR1 and CDR2 sequences are DFQATT and SNEGSKA (reference sequence). The CDR3 length is 13 residues. The CDR3 region has the DNA TGCAGTGCTCAGGGACAAACGGCCTATGGCTACACCTTC. Translated: CSAQGQTAYGYTF.

This clonotype occurred once. A junction boundary mismatches the germline segment, possibly from a read error. The genes are TRBV7-9 and TRBJ2-3; TRBD1 might be the D (5 bases). Germline loops: CDR1 SEHNR, CDR2 FQNEAQ (reference sequence). The CDR3 length is 15 residues. For the CDR3, the DNA is TGTGCCAGCAGCCTCGACCTCTCGAGCACAGGTACGCAGTATTTT. Translating gives CASSLDLSSTGTQYF.

This clonotype turned up a few times. The chain combines TRBV5-6 with TRBJ1-2; D unresolved. Trimming shortened V by 2 bases and J by 0 bases, and 8 bases separated the two germline ends. The CDR3 covers 14 residues. The germline V gene encodes CDR1 SGHDT and CDR2 YYEEEE. CDR3 sequence: CASSLLESNYGYTF. The CDR3 nucleotides are TGTGCCAGCAGCTTACTGGAATCTAACTATGGCTACACCTTC. The full variable domain, completed using reference TRBV5-6 and TRBJ1-2, is DAGVTQSPTHLIKTRGQQVTLRCSPKSGHDTVSWYQQALGQGPQFIFQYYEEEERQRGNFPDRFSGHQFPNYSSELNVNALLLGDSALYLCASSLLESNYGYTFGSGTRLTVV.

This sequence joins TRBV14 and TRBJ2-7; D is possibly TRBD1 (6 bases). V was trimmed by 4 bases and J by 3 bases, leaving 10 bases between them. The CDR3 length is 13 residues. The germline CDR1 and CDR2 sequences are SGHDN and FVKESK. The CDR3 bases are TGTGCCAGCAGCCGGGCGACAGGCTACGAGCAGTACTTC. This encodes CASSRATGYEQYF.